This T cell receptor (beta chain) was profiled in a study of blood T cell repertoires in COVID-19. Across the study: PBMCs, B-cell-depleted T cells, or T cells provided the cDNA or gDNA that made up the material.

Authors' analysis steps: How many nucleated cells were present was estimated from reference gene primer amplification. Profiling relied on immunoSEQ multiplex PCR, and the TCRdb table lists in-frame clones only, not all of them. D and trimming come from the DNA, and the V and J calls and clone size come from that table. This sample carries some 60,000 clones, 90% of them seen once, and the ten largest clones take approximately 6.2%. This CDR3 comprises 17 residues. CDR1 is KGHSY and CDR2 is FQNENV in the germline V gene. V shed 1 base, J shed 4 bases, and the junction held 10 bases outside the gene matches.

J is TRBJ2-5 and V is TRBV16, with 9 bases matching TRBD2. The sequenced sample was peripheral blood. The clonotype was recovered from a man aged 35-49 years with acute or convalescent COVID-19. This chain's CDR3 is CASSQLMPSGTGETQYF. CDR3 in DNA: TGTGCCAGCAGCCAATTAATGCCTAGCGGGACCGGAGAGACCCAGTACTTC.